This T cell receptor (beta chain) was documented in a study of blood T cell repertoires in COVID-19. Looking at the study overall: From T cells, B-cell-depleted T cells, or PBMCs came the material, which was cDNA or gDNA.

The repertoire was sequenced with immunoSEQ multiplex PCR; TCRdb's copy has only in-frame clones and lacks some. The sample includes over 65,000 clones, around 90% of them seen just once. Germline loops: CDR1 SNHLY, CDR2 FYNNEI. CDR3 length: 14 residues. Trimming took 1 base from V and 8 from J; bases not matched to a gene: 7. This TCR derives from a human donor in a cohort sampled during active COVID-19. The sequencing sample was made of peripheral blood. The chain joins TRBV2 to TRBJ1-2, with TRBD1 matching 7 bases. The CDR3 sequence: CASSEGGTAGGYTF. CDR3 in DNA: TGTGCCAGCAGTGAAGGGGGGACAGCCGGAGGCTACACCTTC.